The 23 T cell receptor beta chains given below trace back to one sample, sequenced in a study of early T cells in non-severe SARS-CoV-2 infection (dated by TCRdb to the early 2020s). Library construction relied on 5' RACE. TCRdb shows the sequencer as NextSeq 500. TCRdb cleaned the public reads at Q25 with fastp, built clones with MiXCR and kept in-frame beta chains. Entries are consolidated by CDR3 protein sequence, retaining the most common genes and DNA. The table for this sample lists some 41,000 distinct CDR3 sequences; roughly 6% of them were counted only once. Together, the top ten hold more than 25% of the sample. Sequenced material: whole blood. These receptors were collected from an adult who was a healthcare worker with PCR-confirmed SARS-CoV-2 infection or an uninfected control (not recorded which).

The V and J genes are TRBV6-2 or TRBV6-3 and TRBJ2-2; 10 bases are a match to TRBD2. The CDR3 covers 15 residues. Germline CDR1 and CDR2: MNHEY and SVGEGT. V dropped 7 bases and J dropped 4; count of bases not matched to a gene: 6. CDR3 nucleotides: TGTGCCAGCAATAGCGGGGGGTTAATCACCGGGGAGCTGTTTTTT. Residues: CASNSGGLITGELFF.

Many counts were recorded for this clonotype. The J gene is TRBJ1-2, the V gene TRBV3-1; TRBD1 might be the D (5 bases). The CDR3 is 13 residues long. Germline loops: CDR1 LGHDT, CDR2 YNNKEL (reference sequence). V was clipped by 4 bases and J by 6 bases, with 12 bases between them. Written as DNA, the CDR3 is TGTGCCAGCAGCCCCTACCGGGGCGATGGCTACACCTTC. This codes for CASSPYRGDGYTF.

The J gene is TRBJ2-3, the V gene TRBV7-2, with D tentatively TRBD2 (5 bases). There are 13 residues in the CDR3. Trimming took off 8 bases at V and 4 bases at J, with 13 bases between the two ends. Germline V CDR1 and CDR2: SGHTA, FQGNSA. This CDR3 reads CASLDGNADTQYF. The CDR3 DNA reads TGTGCCAGCCTGGACGGGAACGCAGATACGCAGTATTTT.

This clonotype was counted at least ten times. V is TRBV12-3 or TRBV12-4 and J is TRBJ1-6; TRBD1 is a possible D gene (5 bases). V was shortened by 6 bases and J by 3 bases, with 15 bases between the two germline ends. The CDR3 is 16 amino acids. For the CDR3, the DNA is TGTGCCAGCAGCGGGTCCCAGGGAGTCTATAATTCACCCCTCCACTTT. It is translated as CASSGSQGVYNSPLHF.

By sample fraction, this clonotype is medium-sized. The V gene is TRBV29-1, the J gene TRBJ2-7; 10 bases map to TRBD1. The germline V gene encodes CDR1 SQVTM and CDR2 ANQGSEA. The CDR3 spans 12 residues. Trimming at V came to 6 bases and at J to 6 bases, leaving 5 bases not matched to a gene. The CDR3 DNA follows: TGCAGCGTCGGGGACAGGGGAGGCGAGCAGTACTTC. It yields the protein CSVGDRGGEQYF.

Many counts were recorded for this clonotype. The J gene is TRBJ1-5, the V gene TRBV19; D is possibly TRBD1 (5 bases). The CDR3 runs 17 residues. Looked up from germline, CDR1 is LNHDA and CDR2 is SQIVND (reference sequence). V lost 3 bases, J lost 0 bases, and 15 bases lay in between. DNA of the CDR3: TGTGCCAGTAGTATTTGGGGGAGGGAGTATAGCAATCAGCCCCAGCATTTT. Residues: CASSIWGREYSNQPQHF.

In this sample, this clonotype turned up many times. The chain links TRBV14 to TRBJ2-5; TRBD2 matches 11 bases. Germline CDR1 and CDR2: SGHDN and FVKESK. The junction had 4 bases not matched to a gene; V was cut back by 4 bases and J by 3 bases. The CDR3 covers 15 residues. CDR3 nucleotides: TGTGCCAGCAGCCGAAGACTAGCGGGGAAAGAGACCCAGTACTTC. This translates into CASSRRLAGKETQYF.

This clonotype has a handful of counts. The chain combines TRBV3-1 with TRBJ1-1; TRBD1 matches 10 bases. CDR1 and CDR2 (germline): LGHDT, YNNKEL (reference sequence). Trimming removed 1 base from V and 4 bases from J; junction bases left unmatched: 6. The CDR3 covers 16 residues. The CDR3 sequence: CASSQVGQGIFTEAFF. The CDR3 DNA reads as TGTGCCAGCAGCCAAGTGGGACAGGGGATTTTCACTGAAGCTTTCTTT. Full variable domain (remainder filled in from reference TRBV3-1 and TRBJ1-1): DTAVSQTPKYLVTQMGNDKSIKCEQNLGHDTMYWYKQDSKKFLKIMFSYNNKELIINETVPNRFSPKSPDKAHLNLHINSLELGDSAVYFCASSQVGQGIFTEAFFGQGTRLTVV.

This clonotype was counted only a few times. The chain has TRBV6-1 and TRBJ1-2; D perhaps matches TRBD1 (5 bases). This CDR3 has 13 amino acids. With 6 bases removed from V and 8 bases from J, the gap between germline ends came to 16 bases. Germline V gives CDR1 MNHNS, CDR2 SASEGT. The CDR3 DNA reads TGTGCCAGCAGGGCCGGGACCACCTACGGCTACACCTTC. Translating it yields CASRAGTTYGYTF.

This sequence joins TRBV3-1 and TRBJ2-3; D gene ambiguous. This CDR3 comprises 17 residues. Germline values: CDR1 LGHDT, CDR2 YNNKEL (reference sequence). Trimming took 4 bases from V and 0 from J, leaving 17 bases between them. The CDR3 loop is CASSPPSGYPSTDTQYF. CDR3 coding DNA: TGTGCCAGCAGCCCCCCTTCGGGCTACCCTAGCACAGATACGCAGTATTTT.

This clonotype was seen a few times. The gene calls are TRBV12-3 or TRBV12-4 and TRBJ2-7; possibly TRBD2 for D (5 bases). This CDR3 spans 14 amino acids. V was trimmed by 6 bases and J by 6 bases, leaving 18 bases between them. The CDR3 loop is CASRPGPSMSEQYF. DNA for the CDR3: TGTGCCAGCAGGCCCGGACCTAGCATGAGCGAGCAGTACTTC.

This clonotype was picked up a small number of times. This rearrangement joins TRBV7-2 to TRBJ2-5; D remains ambiguous. Germline CDR1 SGHTA, CDR2 FQGNSA. V lost 5 bases, J lost 0 bases, and 4 bases lay in between. The CDR3 loop spans 12 amino acids. In nucleotides, the CDR3 is TGTGCCAGCAGCACGTACCAAGAGACCCAGTACTTC. Translated: CASSTYQETQYF.

This clonotype appeared many times. The chain is built from TRBV5-1 and TRBJ2-3; D gene ambiguous. The CDR3 has 14 amino acids. Germline loops: CDR1 SGHRS, CDR2 YFSETQ. V lost 2 bases and J lost 0, with 7 bases in between. CDR3 residues: CASSLDHSTDTQYF. DNA of the CDR3: TGCGCCAGCAGCTTAGACCATAGCACAGATACGCAGTATTTT.

The CDR3: CASSFSQVWEVGNEQFF. CDR3 nucleotides: TGTGCCAGCAGTTTTTCACAGGTTTGGGAGGTAGGCAATGAGCAGTTCTTC. This chain uses TRBV6-5 with TRBJ2-1; D may be TRBD2 (6 bases). Trimming pared 4 bases from V and 6 bases from J, leaving 22 bases between. Germline CDR1 is MNHEY and CDR2 is SVGAGI. The CDR3 spans 17 residues.

This clonotype was seen ten or more times. V is TRBV7-6 and J is TRBJ2-7; D not certain. V lost 1 base and J 5 bases, leaving 3 bases between the germline ends. The CDR3 loop spans 11 amino acids. The germline CDR1 and CDR2 sequences are SGHVS and FNYEAQ. The CDR3 DNA reads TGTGCCAGCAGCTTAGGGAACGAGCAGTACTTC. It specifies CASSLGNEQYF.

This clonotype was picked up many times. The gene calls are TRBV3-1 and TRBJ1-1, with D unresolved. CDR1 is LGHDT and CDR2 is YNNKEL in the germline V gene (reference sequence). V lost 3 bases and J lost 5, with 13 bases in between. The CDR3 is 14 residues long. CDR3 amino acids: CASSQSRPRTEAFF. The DNA for the CDR3 is TGTGCCAGCAGCCAGAGCCGTCCGAGAACTGAAGCTTTCTTT.

This clonotype was seen ten or more times. The chain joins TRBV12-3 or TRBV12-4 to TRBJ1-2; TRBD1 might be the D (5 bases). The CDR3 extends over 13 amino acids. Trimming stripped 6 bases from V and 8 bases from J, with 16 bases between. For the CDR3, the DNA is TGTGCCAGCAGCCCCGGGACGTCTTACGGCTACACCTTC. Protein sequence: CASSPGTSYGYTF.

This clonotype occurred many times. The rearrangement links TRBV19 to TRBJ2-2, with D possibly being TRBD1 (5 bases). The CDR3 contains 14 residues. The germline V gene has CDR1 LNHDA and CDR2 SQIVND (reference sequence). With 2 bases removed from V and 8 bases from J, the gap between germline ends came to 12 bases. This CDR3 is CASSIQGSVGELFF. The CDR3, as DNA: TGTGCCAGTAGTATACAGGGATCGGTAGGGGAGCTGTTTTTT.

This clonotype was seen more than once but under ten times. The J gene is TRBJ2-1, the V gene TRBV20-1; 12 bases are shared with TRBD2. This CDR3 comprises 16 residues. Germline V CDR1 and CDR2: DFQATT, SNEGSKA (reference sequence). The V gene end was trimmed by 0 bases and the J gene end by 5 bases; junction bases not matched to a gene: 5. The CDR3 DNA follows: TGCAGTGCTAGAGATCCTAGCGGGAGGGCTCACAATGAGCAGTTCTTC. Amino acids: CSARDPSGRAHNEQFF.

Ten or more counts support this clonotype. The chain uses TRBV18 and TRBJ2-1, with 7 bases lining up with TRBD1. CDR1 and CDR2 (germline): KGHSH, LQKENI. The ends lost 3 bases at V and 6 bases at J; junction bases unmatched: 5. The CDR3 totals 14 residues. CDR3 amino acids: CASSPLGGVNEQFF. CDR3 coding DNA: TGTGCCAGCTCACCGTTAGGGGGCGTCAATGAGCAGTTCTTC. The variable domain in full, completed from reference TRBV18 and TRBJ2-1, reads NAGVMQNPRHLVRRRGQEARLRCSPMKGHSHVYWYRQLPEEGLKFMVYLQKENIIDESGMPKERFSAEFPKEGPSILRIQQVVRGDSAAYFCASSPLGGVNEQFFGPGTRLTVL.

There are a few counts of this clonotype. This chain connects TRBV5-6 to TRBJ2-3; TRBD1 matches at 8 bases. Germline CDR1 is SGHDT and CDR2 is YYEEEE. Germline trimming cut 4 bases from V and 1 base from J; bases unmatched to any gene: 5. The CDR3 totals 15 residues. The CDR3 bases are TGTGCCAGCAGCCGGACAGGGACAGGCACAGATACGCAGTATTTT. It encodes CASSRTGTGTDTQYF. Full variable domain (outside the CDR3, taken from reference TRBV5-6 and TRBJ2-3): DAGVTQSPTHLIKTRGQQVTLRCSPKSGHDTVSWYQQALGQGPQFIFQYYEEEERQRGNFPDRFSGHQFPNYSSELNVNALLLGDSALYLCASSRTGTGTDTQYFGPGTRLTVL.

This clonotype appeared many times. This chain links TRBV5-5 with TRBJ2-5, with D possibly matching TRBD1 (6 bases). The CDR3 loop spans 12 amino acids. The V end was cut by 8 bases, the J end by 4 bases, with 12 bases between. Germline values: CDR1 SGHKS, CDR2 YYEKEE (reference sequence). Here the CDR3 reads CASHRVGETQYF. Written as DNA, the CDR3 is TGTGCCAGTCACAGGGTAGGAGAGACCCAGTACTTC.

At least ten counts were recorded for this clonotype. The chain is built from TRBV10-3 and TRBJ2-3; the D call may be TRBD1 or TRBD2 (5 bases each). The CDR3 spans 13 residues. The germline CDR1 and CDR2 sequences are ENHRY and SYGVKD. With 4 bases removed from V and 6 bases from J, the gap between germline ends came to 11 bases. The CDR3 DNA reads TGTGCCATCAGTGCCGGGGCCGGGGATACGCAGTATTTT. Translation: CAISAGAGDTQYF.